Given below is one T cell receptor beta chain in context. The data were taken from a study of somatic mutations in cytotoxic T cells in rheumatoid arthritis. In germline, CDR1 is SGDLS, CDR2 YYNGEE. The V gene lost 4 bases and the J gene lost 1 base, with 15 bases spanning the gap. The CDR3 covers 15 residues. The assay was immunoSEQ multiplex PCR, and TCRdb's table has in-frame clones only and misses some. Here the sample spans over 15,000 clones, around 67% being singletons. This sequence originates from an adult with rheumatoid arthritis. The chain combines TRBV9 with TRBJ2-7, with unresolved D. The material sequenced was CD8+ T cells sorted from blood. In DNA, the CDR3 is TGTGCCAGCAGCAGAGAAGGAATAGAGTCCTACGAGCAGTACTTC. This sequence encodes CASSREGIESYEQYF.